These T cell receptor beta chains were read from a single sample in a study of low-dose radiotherapy and immunotherapy resistance in tumors. TCRdb reprocessed the reads with MiXCR, giving one entry per CDR3 protein. The profile covers about 100,000 distinct CDR3 sequences, with around 20% appearing a single time and approximately 4% taken by the ten largest. This material consisted of PBMCs, taken after low-dose radiotherapy plus immunotherapy. These receptors came from a male donor with prostate cancer. Both conserved end residues are part of each CDR3. D genes are given only for firm matches. Clone size is shown for a subset of rows, as once, few, many or a class of expanded clone.

D | J | size | V | CDR3 | DNA
TRBD2 | TRBJ2-1 | many | TRBV24-1 | CATQAGVDEQFF | TGTGCCACCCAGGCGGGGGTTGATGAGCAGTTCTTC
. | TRBJ2-6 | . | TRBV5-1 | CASSPSLGANVLTF | TGCGCCAGCAGCCCTAGCCTCGGGGCCAACGTCCTGACTTTC
TRBD1 | TRBJ2-2 | many | TRBV5-6 | CASSSLGQGNTGELFF | TGTGCCAGCAGCTCTCTGGGACAGGGGAACACCGGGGAGCTGTTTTTT
TRBD1 | TRBJ2-5 | many | TRBV5-1 | CASSRDRVGQETQYF | TGCGCCAGCAGCCGCGACAGGGTAGGGCAAGAGACCCAGTACTTC
. | TRBJ1-1 | many | TRBV6-6 | CASSYPGQNTEAFF | TGTGCCAGCAGTTACCCGGGACAAAACACTGAAGCTTTCTTT
TRBD2 | TRBJ2-1 | many | TRBV10-3 | CAIRDPSGGTYNEQFF | TGTGCCATCAGGGACCCTAGCGGGGGAACCTACAATGAGCAGTTCTTC
. | TRBJ2-2 | many | TRBV10-3 | CAIRPSGQNTGELFF | TGTGCCATCAGACCGTCGGGACAGAACACCGGGGAGCTGTTTTTT
. | TRBJ2-2 | many | TRBV6-8 | CASSSTRGSVGELFF | TGTGCCAGCAGTTCGACCCGGGGGTCGGTCGGGGAGCTGTTTTTT
. | TRBJ2-5 | many | TRBV29-1 | CSVGEETQYF | TGCAGCGTTGGAGAGGAGACCCAGTACTTC
. | TRBJ1-1 | . | TRBV28 | CASIFLGGGTEAFF | TGTGCCAGCATCTTCCTGGGAGGTGGCACTGAAGCTTTCTTT
. | TRBJ1-1 | many | TRBV27 | CASSIPGGTEAFF | TGTGCCAGCAGTATTCCCGGGGGCACTGAAGCTTTCTTT
. | TRBJ2-4 | many | TRBV3-1 | CASSQRLGDQGTQYF | TGTGCCAGCAGCCAACGCCTAGGGGACCAGGGGACTCAGTACTTC
. | TRBJ2-6 | many | TRBV7-2 | CARSQGANVLTF | TGTGCCAGATCGCAAGGGGCCAACGTCCTGACTTTC
. | TRBJ1-1 | many | TRBV9 | CASSEALGGNTEAFF | TGTGCCAGCAGCGAGGCCCTAGGGGGGAACACTGAAGCTTTCTTT
. | TRBJ2-4 | many | TRBV29-1 | CSVPSPLLENIQYF | TGCAGCGTTCCTTCGCCCCTCCTGGAAAACATTCAGTACTTC
TRBD1 | TRBJ2-1 | . | TRBV19 | CASSSPGQGLQNEQFF | TGTGCCAGTAGTTCCCCAGGACAGGGGCTTCAAAATGAGCAGTTCTTC
TRBD1 | TRBJ2-2 | . | TRBV5-8 | CASSEPGQGAGELFF | TGTGCCAGCAGCGAACCGGGACAGGGGGCCGGGGAGCTGTTTTTT
TRBD2 | TRBJ2-5 | many | TRBV2 | CASSANPDLAGETQYF | TGTGCCAGCAGCGCAAACCCTGATCTAGCGGGAGAGACCCAGTACTTC
. | TRBJ1-2 | many | TRBV29-1 | CSVEDTADGYTF | TGCAGCGTTGAAGATACAGCGGATGGCTACACCTTC
. | TRBJ2-1 | . | TRBV24-1 | CATQDSGSYNEQFF | TGTGCCACCCAAGACTCAGGCTCCTACAATGAGCAGTTCTTC
. | TRBJ1-5 | many | TRBV19 | CASTSRTSWGQPQHF | TGTGCCAGTACCAGCCGGACCAGCTGGGGCCAGCCCCAGCATTTT
TRBD1 | TRBJ2-5 | many | TRBV5-1 | CASSAGQGVETQYF | TGCGCCAGCAGCGCGGGACAGGGGGTAGAGACCCAGTACTTC
TRBD1 | TRBJ2-7 | . | TRBV7-2 | CASSFRQGADEQYF | TGTGCCAGCAGCTTTAGACAGGGTGCAGACGAGCAGTACTTC
TRBD2 | TRBJ2-2 | many | TRBV6-2/TRBV6-3 | CASSVVTSGTGELFF | TGTGCCAGCAGTGTGGTGACTAGCGGAACCGGGGAGCTGTTTTTT
. | TRBJ1-5 | many | TRBV6-6 | CASSYSRASGEPQHF | TGTGCCAGCAGTTACTCGAGGGCTTCCGGGGAGCCCCAGCATTTT
TRBD2 | TRBJ2-3 | . | TRBV6-1 | CASSEPGGDWRGVSTDTQYF | TGTGCCAGCAGTGAACCAGGAGGCGATTGGCGGGGGGTTAGCACAGATACGCAGTATTTT
TRBD1 | TRBJ2-5 | many | TRBV5-1 | CASSPNPGGEETQYF | TGCGCCAGCAGCCCCAATCCAGGGGGTGAAGAGACCCAGTACTTC
. | TRBJ1-5 | . | TRBV27 | CASSPGSYSNRPQHF | TGTGCCAGCAGTCCAGGGTCCTATAGCAATCGGCCCCAGCATTTT
. | TRBJ2-1 | many | TRBV7-2 | CASSPFRGNEQFF | TGTGCCAGCAGCCCCTTCCGGGGGAATGAGCAGTTCTTC
TRBD2 | TRBJ2-7 | many | TRBV20-1 | CSARDQDRIPAGDSYEQYF | TGCAGTGCTAGAGATCAGGATCGGATTCCTGCGGGAGACTCCTACGAGCAGTACTTC
TRBD2 | TRBJ2-3 | many | TRBV7-3 | CASSSQTSGDPDTQYF | TGTGCCAGCAGCTCGCAGACTAGCGGGGACCCAGATACGCAGTATTTT
. | TRBJ1-4 | many | TRBV5-1 | CASTPSGGATNEKLFF | TGCGCCAGCACCCCCTCAGGAGGTGCAACTAATGAAAAACTGTTTTTT
. | TRBJ2-7 | many | TRBV4-2 | CASSQVRQGSYEQYF | TGTGCCAGCAGCCAAGTGCGGCAGGGCTCCTACGAGCAGTACTTC
TRBD2 | TRBJ2-3 | many | TRBV6-6 | CASSYTLAGGQVDTQYF | TGTGCCAGCAGTTACACCCTAGCGGGGGGGCAGGTAGATACGCAGTATTTT
. | TRBJ2-7 | few | TRBV27 | CASSFSGRLYEQYF | TGTGCCAGCAGTTTCTCGGGCCGGCTTTACGAGCAGTACTTC
. | TRBJ2-3 | many | TRBV14 | CASSRGPTSTDTQYF | TGTGCCAGCAGCAGGGGACCCACTAGCACAGATACGCAGTATTTT
. | TRBJ2-7 | many | TRBV29-1 | CSVTSGRTYEQYF | TGCAGCGTCACCTCCGGGAGAACCTACGAGCAGTACTTC
TRBD1 | TRBJ2-1 | many | TRBV6-8 | CASTRGNEQFF | TGTGCCAGCACCAGGGGGAATGAGCAGTTCTTC
TRBD1 | TRBJ1-1 | many | TRBV29-1 | CSVEEGTGRAFF | TGCAGCGTTGAAGAGGGGACAGGGCGAGCTTTCTTT
TRBD1 | TRBJ1-5 | . | TRBV5-4 | CASSSGTANYSNQPQHF | TGTGCCAGCAGCTCTGGGACAGCGAATTATAGCAATCAGCCCCAGCATTTT
TRBD1 | TRBJ2-5 | many | TRBV5-4 | CATLDRQETQYF | TGTGCCACCCTGGACAGGCAAGAGACCCAGTACTTC
. | TRBJ1-5 | many | TRBV5-1 | CASSLAGNSNQPQHF | TGCGCCAGCAGCTTGGCCGGAAATAGCAATCAGCCCCAGCATTTT
. | TRBJ1-4 | many | TRBV7-9 | CASSLSGTDATNEKLFF | TGTGCCAGCAGCTTAAGTGGGACGGACGCAACTAATGAAAAACTGTTTTTT
. | TRBJ1-2 | many | TRBV12-3/TRBV12-4 | CASNGVYGYTF | TGTGCCAGCAATGGGGTCTATGGCTACACCTTC
. | TRBJ2-2 | many | TRBV7-6 | CASSSGLYTGELFF | TGTGCCAGCAGCTCGGGACTCTACACCGGGGAGCTGTTTTTT
. | TRBJ2-2 | . | TRBV10-2 | CASSGGLGELFF | TGCGCCAGCAGTGGAGGGCTCGGGGAGCTGTTTTTT
. | TRBJ2-1 | many | TRBV20-1 | CSARDVGGSYNEQFF | TGCAGTGCTAGAGATGTAGGGGGATCCTACAATGAGCAGTTCTTC
TRBD1 | TRBJ1-1 | few | TRBV30 | CAWIPGQGAEAFF | TGTGCCTGGATACCGGGACAGGGGGCCGAGGCTTTCTTT
TRBD2 | TRBJ2-1 | many | TRBV4-2 | CASSQGAGVGEQFF | TGTGCCAGCAGCCAAGGAGCGGGGGTAGGTGAGCAGTTCTTC
TRBD1 | TRBJ2-4 | . | TRBV28 | CASRAGTGENIQYF | TGTGCCAGCAGGGCCGGGACAGGGGAAAACATTCAGTACTTC
. | TRBJ2-3 | many | TRBV7-2 | CASSLERRTRTDTQYF | TGTGCCAGCAGCTTAGAGCGACGTACCCGCACAGATACGCAGTATTTT
TRBD1 | TRBJ2-3 | many | TRBV2 | CASSGPIQGDTQYF | TGTGCCAGCAGTGGGCCCATACAGGGGGATACGCAGTATTTT
. | TRBJ2-7 | many | TRBV7-2 | CASSLATSAGQYF | TGTGCCAGCAGCCTAGCTACTTCGGCGGGGCAGTACTTC
. | TRBJ2-3 | many | TRBV4-1 | CASSPPAGPTDTQYF | TGCGCCAGCAGCCCGCCCGCAGGACCCACAGATACGCAGTATTTT
. | TRBJ2-7 | medium-sized | TRBV28 | CASSGQRYEQYF | TGTGCCAGCAGCGGCCAGAGGTACGAGCAGTACTTC
TRBD2 | TRBJ2-1 | . | TRBV5-1 | CASSRTSGKDEQFF | TGCGCCAGCAGCCGCACTAGCGGGAAGGATGAGCAGTTCTTC
TRBD2 | TRBJ2-1 | many | TRBV20-1 | CSAPPGLAGGPKGEQFF | TGCAGTGCCCCACCTGGACTAGCGGGGGGCCCAAAGGGGGAGCAGTTCTTC